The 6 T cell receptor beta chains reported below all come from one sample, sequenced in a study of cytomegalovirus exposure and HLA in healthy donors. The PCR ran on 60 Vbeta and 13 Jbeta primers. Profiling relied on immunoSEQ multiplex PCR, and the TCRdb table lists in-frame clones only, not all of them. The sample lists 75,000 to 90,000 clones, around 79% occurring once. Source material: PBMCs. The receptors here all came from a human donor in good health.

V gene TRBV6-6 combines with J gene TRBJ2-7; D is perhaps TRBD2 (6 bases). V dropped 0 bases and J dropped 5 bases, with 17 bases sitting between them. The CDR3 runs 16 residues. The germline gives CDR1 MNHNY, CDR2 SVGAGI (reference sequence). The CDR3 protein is CASSYSRDSYNHEQYF. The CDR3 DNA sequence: TGTGCCAGCAGTTACTCTCGGGACTCCTATAACCACGAGCAGTACTTC.

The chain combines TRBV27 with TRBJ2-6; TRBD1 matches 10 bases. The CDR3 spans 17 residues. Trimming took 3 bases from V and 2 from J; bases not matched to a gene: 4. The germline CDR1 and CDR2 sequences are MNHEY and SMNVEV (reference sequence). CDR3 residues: CASSFGTGDPGANVLTF. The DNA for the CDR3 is TGTGCCAGCAGTTTTGGGACAGGGGACCCTGGGGCCAACGTCCTGACTTTC. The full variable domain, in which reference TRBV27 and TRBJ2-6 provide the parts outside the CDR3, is EAQVTQNPRYLITVTGKKLTVTCSQNMNHEYMSWYRQDPGLGLRQIYYSMNVEVTDKGDVPEGYKVSRKEKRNFPLILESPSPNQTSLYFCASSFGTGDPGANVLTFGAGSRLTVL.

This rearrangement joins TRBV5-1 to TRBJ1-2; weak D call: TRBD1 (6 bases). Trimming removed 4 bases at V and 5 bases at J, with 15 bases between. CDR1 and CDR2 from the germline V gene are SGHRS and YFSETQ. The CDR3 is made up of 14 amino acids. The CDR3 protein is CASSALQGSYGYTF. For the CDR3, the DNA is TGCGCCAGCAGCGCACTACAGGGATCGTATGGCTACACCTTC.

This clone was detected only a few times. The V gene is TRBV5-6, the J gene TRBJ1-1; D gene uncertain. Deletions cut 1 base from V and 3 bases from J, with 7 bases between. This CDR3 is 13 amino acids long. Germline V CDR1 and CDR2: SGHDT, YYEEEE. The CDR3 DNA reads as TGTGCCAGCAGCTTGCGGGAGTACACTGAAGCTTTCTTT. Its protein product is CASSLREYTEAFF.

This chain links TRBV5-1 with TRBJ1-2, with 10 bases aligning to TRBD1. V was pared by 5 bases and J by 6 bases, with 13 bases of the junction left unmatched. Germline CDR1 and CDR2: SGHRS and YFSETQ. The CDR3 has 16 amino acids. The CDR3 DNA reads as TGCGCCAGCAGAGACAATAGGGACAGGGGCGGGGATGGCTACACCTTC. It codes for CASRDNRDRGGDGYTF. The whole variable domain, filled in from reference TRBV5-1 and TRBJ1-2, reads KAGVTQTPRYLIKTRGQQVTLSCSPISGHRSVSWYQQTPGQGLQFLFEYFSETQRNKGNFPGRFSGRQFSNSRSEMNVSTLELGDSALYLCASRDNRDRGGDGYTFGSGTRLTVV.

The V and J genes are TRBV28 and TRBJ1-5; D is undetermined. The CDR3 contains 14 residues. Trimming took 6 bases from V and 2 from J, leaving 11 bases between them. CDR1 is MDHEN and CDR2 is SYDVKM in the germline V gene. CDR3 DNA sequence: TGTGCCAGCAGCCGTCAACCGGGCAATCAGCCCCAGCATTTT. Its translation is CASSRQPGNQPQHF.